Listed below are T cell receptor beta chains from one sample, sequenced in a study of blood T cell repertoires in COVID-19. Repertoires were generated with immunoSEQ multiplex PCR, while TCRdb's copy carries only in-frame clones and drops some. The sample carries 180,000 or so clones, over 70% recorded once. The material sequenced was PBMCs or T cells enriched from blood (not recorded which). All receptors come from a man aged 50 to 59 who had recovered from COVID-19. CDR3s include the opening cysteine and the closing phenylalanine or tryptophan. D genes are given only for firm matches. Size is stated for part of the rows, as once, few or many counts, or as a class when the clone is expanded.

v_gene	j_gene	abundance	d_gene	CDR3aa	CDR3nt
TRBV29-1	TRBJ2-7	NA	TRBD2	CSVGTSGGTYEQYF	TGCAGCGTTGGGACTAGCGGGGGTACCTACGAGCAGTACTTC
TRBV28	TRBJ1-4	NA	TRBD1	CASSYIRDRENEKLFF	TGTGCCAGCAGTTACATCCGGGACAGGGAAAATGAAAAACTGTTTTTT
TRBV30	TRBJ1-6	few	NA	CAWRRGKFNSPLHF	TGTGCCTGGAGGAGGGGGAAATTTAATTCACCCCTCCACTTT
TRBV19	TRBJ1-2	NA	NA	CASSPPGYYGYTF	TGTGCCAGTAGTCCGCCAGGGTACTATGGCTACACCTTC
TRBV11-2	TRBJ2-7	once	NA	CASSDYPTGQPYEQYF	TGTGCCAGCAGCGATTACCCTACAGGGCAACCCTACGAGCAGTACTTC
TRBV5-1	TRBJ1-3	NA	NA	CASSEQTGGRGNTIYF	TGCGCCAGCAGCGAGCAGACAGGAGGGAGGGGGAACACCATATATTTT
TRBV2	TRBJ2-5	NA	TRBD2	CAGGLAGATQETQYF	TGTGCCGGAGGACTAGCGGGGGCCACCCAAGAGACCCAGTACTTC
TRBV5-4	TRBJ1-4	NA	NA	CASSLGGFRATEGVFF	TGTGCCAGCAGCTTGGGGGGCTTCCGGGCCACCGAGGGGGTTTTTTTT
TRBV6-5	TRBJ2-7	NA	TRBD2	CASSYDGTSGSYEQYF	TGTGCCAGCAGTTACGACGGGACTAGCGGATCCTACGAGCAGTACTTC
TRBV28	TRBJ2-1	once	TRBD2	CASGLAGMYNEQFF	TGTGCCAGCGGATTAGCGGGAATGTACAATGAGCAGTTCTTC
TRBV9	TRBJ2-3	NA	TRBD1	CASSVSLGTGTDTQYF	TGTGCCAGCAGCGTAAGTCTTGGGACAGGGACAGATACGCAGTATTTT
TRBV14	TRBJ2-3	NA	TRBD2	CASSPSLAGVGNTQYF	TGTGCCAGCAGCCCCTCGTTAGCGGGAGTGGGGAATACGCAGTATTTT
TRBV28	TRBJ2-4	NA	NA	CASSPMVGHPKGIQYF	TGTGCCAGCAGTCCAATGGTGGGACATCCTAAGGGAATTCAGTACTTC
TRBV7-9	TRBJ2-5	NA	TRBD1	CASSRRGQGREETQYF	TGTGCCAGCAGCCGGCGGGGACAGGGTAGGGAAGAGACCCAGTACTTC
TRBV6-5	TRBJ1-6	NA	TRBD1	CATRQGSSPLHF	TGTGCCACCCGACAGGGATCCTCACCCCTCCACTTT
TRBV10-3	TRBJ1-3	NA	NA	CAISGSTGASGNTIYF	TGTGCCATCAGTGGTTCTACAGGAGCCTCTGGAAACACCATATATTTT
TRBV30	TRBJ2-5	NA	NA	CAWSVPRQRRETQYF	TGTGCCTGGAGTGTACCGAGGCAGCGGAGAGAGACCCAGTACTTC
TRBV19	TRBJ1-4	NA	NA	CASSMQRDSTNEKLFF	TGTGCCAGTAGTATGCAGAGGGACTCAACTAATGAAAAACTGTTTTTT
TRBV28	TRBJ2-7	once	NA	CASSLSGHVYEQYF	TGTGCCAGCAGTTTATCGGGACATGTCTACGAGCAGTACTTC
TRBV5-6	TRBJ2-5	NA	TRBD2	CASSKSGGTQETQYF	TGTGCCAGCAGCAAAAGCGGGGGGACTCAAGAGACCCAGTACTTC
TRBV3-1/TRBV3-2	TRBJ2-5	once	NA	CASSLRGASWETQYF	TGTGCCAGCAGCCTAAGGGGTGCCTCCTGGGAGACCCAGTACTTC
TRBV2	TRBJ2-7	NA	NA	CASKMGASYEQYF	TGTGCCAGCAAGATGGGGGCCTCATACGAGCAGTACTTC
TRBV19	TRBJ2-3	once	TRBD1	CASSRQGAKTDTQYF	TGTGCCAGTAGTAGACAGGGGGCTAAAACAGATACGCAGTATTTT
TRBV7-8	TRBJ2-7	NA	TRBD2	CASSSKRGLAGGPVTYEQYF	TGTGCCAGCAGCTCGAAACGTGGACTAGCGGGAGGGCCGGTTACCTACGAGCAGTACTTC
TRBV5-1	TRBJ2-3	few	TRBD2	CASSFSLAGGLTDTQYF	TGCGCCAGCAGCTTCTCACTAGCGGGGGGCCTCACAGATACGCAGTATTTT
TRBV29-1	TRBJ1-1	NA	NA	CSVRYRNTEAFF	TGCAGCGTTCGTTACAGGAACACTGAAGCTTTCTTT
TRBV18	TRBJ1-1	NA	NA	CASSPPGGYDTEAFF	TGTGCCAGCTCACCCCCGGGGGGGTATGACACTGAAGCTTTCTTT
TRBV7-9	TRBJ1-4	NA	TRBD1	CASGTLRAGQANEKLFF	TGTGCCAGCGGCACCCTGAGGGCGGGACAGGCCAATGAAAAACTGTTTTTT
TRBV19	TRBJ1-5	once	TRBD1	CASSTGGAGNQPQHF	TGTGCCAGTAGTACAGGGGGCGCAGGCAATCAGCCCCAGCATTTT
TRBV6-1	TRBJ2-2	NA	NA	CASSEQVVPGELFF	TGTGCCAGCAGTGAACAGGTAGTGCCCGGGGAGCTGTTTTTT
TRBV10-2	TRBJ1-3	NA	NA	CASSEQTGNTIYF	TGCGCCAGCAGTGAACAGACTGGAAACACCATATATTTT
TRBV9	TRBJ2-1	NA	TRBD2	CASSTRLAGGPNEQFF	TGTGCCAGCAGCACCAGACTAGCGGGGGGGCCTAATGAGCAGTTCTTC
TRBV29-1	TRBJ2-5	NA	NA	CSVEGTANQETQYF	TGCAGCGTTGAAGGAACAGCAAACCAAGAGACCCAGTACTTC
TRBV2	TRBJ2-7	NA	NA	CASSKTGSFSYEQYF	TGTGCCAGCAGTAAGACAGGTTCATTCTCCTACGAGCAGTACTTC
TRBV5-5	TRBJ2-6	NA	TRBD2	CASSWGLTGANVLTF	TGTGCCAGCAGCTGGGGACTAACGGGGGCCAACGTCCTGACTTTC
TRBV6-5	TRBJ1-3	NA	NA	CAITETGSGGNTIYF	TGTGCCATCACGGAAACAGGGTCGGGCGGAAACACCATATATTTT
TRBV5-5	TRBJ2-2	NA	NA	CASSLARANTGELFF	TGTGCCAGCAGCTTGGCCAGGGCGAACACCGGGGAGCTGTTTTTT
TRBV19	TRBJ1-2	NA	NA	CASSISVYGYTF	TGTGCCAGTAGTATATCTGTCTATGGCTACACCTTC
TRBV9	TRBJ2-7	once	TRBD1	CASSAGQGTHEQYF	TGTGCCAGCAGCGCGGGACAGGGGACGCACGAGCAGTACTTC
TRBV4-1	TRBJ1-2	NA	NA	CASSPRQEINYGYTF	TGCGCCAGCAGCCCTAGACAGGAGATTAACTATGGCTACACCTTC
TRBV2	TRBJ2-5	few	NA	CASSQTVQETQYF	TGTGCCAGCAGTCAGACAGTCCAAGAGACCCAGTACTTC
TRBV2	TRBJ1-4	NA	NA	CATGDEKLFF	TGTGCCACGGGAGATGAAAAACTGTTTTTT
TRBV29-1	TRBJ1-5	NA	NA	CSVEDSGQPQHF	TGCAGCGTTGAAGACTCGGGGCAGCCCCAGCATTTT
TRBV6-5	TRBJ1-6	NA	TRBD1	CASSLGQGNSPLHF	TGTGCCAGCAGCCTGGGACAGGGGAACTCACCCCTCCACTTT
TRBV19	TRBJ1-5	NA	NA	CASSRDLNQPQHF	TGTGCCAGTAGTCGAGATTTGAATCAGCCCCAGCATTTT
TRBV28	TRBJ1-2	NA	NA	CASRGYGYTF	TGTGCCAGCCGGGGGTATGGCTACACCTTC
TRBV5-1	TRBJ2-3	NA	TRBD1	CASRLGQARDTQYF	TGCGCCAGCAGACTGGGACAGGCAAGAGATACGCAGTATTTT
TRBV29-1	TRBJ2-3	few	TRBD1	CSVVYSRDRVTDTQYF	TGCAGCGTTGTCTACTCTAGGGACAGGGTCACAGATACGCAGTATTTT
TRBV6-4	TRBJ2-2	few	NA	CASSDRGTGELFF	TGTGCCAGCAGTGACAGGGGAACCGGGGAGCTGTTTTTT